This T cell receptor (beta chain) was recovered during a study of blood T cells in healthy people across ages. The CDR3 is made up of 15 amino acids. CDR1 is SGHDT, CDR2 YYEEEE, per germline. Trimming shortened V by 6 bases and J by 3 bases, and 16 bases separated the two germline ends. This clonotype was detected a few times. PCR was performed a second time for about 6 to 11 cycles using a sample-barcoded 5' primer and a J-beta primer mix. From the 5' RACE reads, TCRdb called clonotypes with MiXCR, one entry per CDR3 protein. The profile shows 650,000 to 1,000,000 distinct CDR3 sequences, around 34% of them singletons.

The sequence derives from a man in his late teens or twenties in good health. Sequenced input: blood. The chain is built from TRBV5-6 and TRBJ2-4; D possibly matches TRBD1 or TRBD2 (6 bases each). The CDR3 coding sequence is TGTGCCAGCACCCGGGGGCAGCTGAGCAAAAACATTCAGTACTTC. Translating it yields CASTRGQLSKNIQYF.